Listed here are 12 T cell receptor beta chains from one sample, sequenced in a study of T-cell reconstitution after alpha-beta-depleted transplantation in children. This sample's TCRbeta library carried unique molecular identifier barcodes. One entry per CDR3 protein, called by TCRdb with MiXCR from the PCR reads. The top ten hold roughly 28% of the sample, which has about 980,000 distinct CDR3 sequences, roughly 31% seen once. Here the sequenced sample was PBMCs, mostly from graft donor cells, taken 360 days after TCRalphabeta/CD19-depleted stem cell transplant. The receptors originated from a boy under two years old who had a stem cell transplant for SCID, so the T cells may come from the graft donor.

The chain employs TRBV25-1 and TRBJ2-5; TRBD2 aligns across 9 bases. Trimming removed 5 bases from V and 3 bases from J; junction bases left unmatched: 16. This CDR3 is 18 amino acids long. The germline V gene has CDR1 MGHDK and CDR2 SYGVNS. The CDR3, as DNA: TGTGCCAGCAGTCCCTCCCTAATAGCGGGGGATGATAAAGAGACCCAGTACTTC. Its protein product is CASSPSLIAGDDKETQYF.

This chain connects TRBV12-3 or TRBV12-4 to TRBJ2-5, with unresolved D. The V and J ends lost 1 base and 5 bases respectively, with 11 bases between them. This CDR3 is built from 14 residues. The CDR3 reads CASSLGPQAETQYF. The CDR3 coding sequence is TGTGCCAGCAGTTTAGGTCCCCAGGCGGAGACCCAGTACTTC.

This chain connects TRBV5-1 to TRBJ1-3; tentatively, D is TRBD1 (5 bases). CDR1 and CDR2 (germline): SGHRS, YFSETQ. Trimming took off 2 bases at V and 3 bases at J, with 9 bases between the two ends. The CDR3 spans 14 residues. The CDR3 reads CASSFSGDGNTIYF. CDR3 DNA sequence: TGCGCCAGCAGCTTCTCGGGGGATGGAAACACCATATATTTT.

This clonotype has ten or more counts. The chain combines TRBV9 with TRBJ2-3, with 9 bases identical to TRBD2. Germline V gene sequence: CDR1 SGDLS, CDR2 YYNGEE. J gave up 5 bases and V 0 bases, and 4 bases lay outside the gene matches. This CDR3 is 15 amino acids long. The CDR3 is CASSVASGEGDTQYF. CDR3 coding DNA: TGTGCCAGCAGCGTAGCTAGCGGGGAGGGAGATACGCAGTATTTT.

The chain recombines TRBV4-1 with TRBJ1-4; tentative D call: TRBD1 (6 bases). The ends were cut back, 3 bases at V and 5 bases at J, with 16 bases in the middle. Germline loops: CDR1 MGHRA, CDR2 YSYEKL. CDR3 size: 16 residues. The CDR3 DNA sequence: TGCGCCAGCAGCCATTACCAGGGTCAGGGGAATGAAAAACTGTTTTTT. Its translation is CASSHYQGQGNEKLFF.

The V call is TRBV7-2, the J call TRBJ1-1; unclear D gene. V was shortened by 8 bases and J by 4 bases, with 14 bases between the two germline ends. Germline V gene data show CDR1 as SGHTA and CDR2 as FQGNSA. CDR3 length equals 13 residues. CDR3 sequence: CASLIGLGTEAFF. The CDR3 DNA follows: TGTGCCAGCCTAATTGGGTTAGGCACTGAAGCTTTCTTT. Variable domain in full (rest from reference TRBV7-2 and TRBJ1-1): GAGVSQSPSNKVTEKGKDVELRCDPISGHTALYWYRQSLGQGLEFLIYFQGNSAPDKSGLPSDRFSAERTGGSVSTLTIQRTQQEDSAVYLCASLIGLGTEAFFGQGTRLTVV.

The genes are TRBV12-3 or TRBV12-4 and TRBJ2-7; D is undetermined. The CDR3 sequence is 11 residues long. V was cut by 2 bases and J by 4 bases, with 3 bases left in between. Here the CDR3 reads CASSLWYEQYF. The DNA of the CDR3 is TGTGCCAGCAGTTTATGGTACGAGCAGTACTTC.

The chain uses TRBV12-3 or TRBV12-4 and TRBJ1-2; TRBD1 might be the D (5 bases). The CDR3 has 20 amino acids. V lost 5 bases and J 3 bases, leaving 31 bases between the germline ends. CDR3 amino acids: CASSLRSYRWRDDLDYGYTF. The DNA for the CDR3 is TGTGCCAGCAGTCTCCGTTCGTACAGGTGGCGGGACGACCTAGACTATGGCTACACCTTC.

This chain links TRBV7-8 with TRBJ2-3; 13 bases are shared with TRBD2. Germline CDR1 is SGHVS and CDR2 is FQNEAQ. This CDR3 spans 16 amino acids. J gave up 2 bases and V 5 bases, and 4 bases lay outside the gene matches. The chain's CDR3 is CASSQLAGGHTDTQYF. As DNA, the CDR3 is TGTGCCAGCAGCCAACTAGCGGGGGGGCACACAGATACGCAGTATTTT.

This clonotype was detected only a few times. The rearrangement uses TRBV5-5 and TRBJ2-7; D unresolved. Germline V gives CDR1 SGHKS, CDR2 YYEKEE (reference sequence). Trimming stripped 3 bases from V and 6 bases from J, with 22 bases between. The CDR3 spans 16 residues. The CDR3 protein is CASSSPPIGQASEQYF. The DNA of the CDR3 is TGTGCCAGCAGCTCGCCCCCGATCGGGCAGGCCAGCGAGCAGTACTTC.

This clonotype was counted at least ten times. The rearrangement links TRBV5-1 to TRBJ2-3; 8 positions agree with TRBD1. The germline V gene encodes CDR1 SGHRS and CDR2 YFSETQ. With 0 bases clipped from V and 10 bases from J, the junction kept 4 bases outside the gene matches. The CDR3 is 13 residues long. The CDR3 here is CASSLADRAAQYF. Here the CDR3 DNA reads TGCGCCAGCAGCTTGGCGGACAGGGCGGCGCAGTATTTT.

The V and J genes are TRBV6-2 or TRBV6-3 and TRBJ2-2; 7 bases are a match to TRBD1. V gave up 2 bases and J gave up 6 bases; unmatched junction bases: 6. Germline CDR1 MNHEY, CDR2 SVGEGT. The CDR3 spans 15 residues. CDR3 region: CASSYQYRGPGELFF. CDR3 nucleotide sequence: TGTGCCAGCAGTTACCAGTACAGGGGTCCCGGGGAGCTGTTTTTT.